These 18 T cell receptor beta chains came from one sample sequenced in a study of T cell repertoires in cytomegalovirus infection. No antigen is known for these receptors. From the reads, TCRdb called clonotypes with MiXCR, one entry per CDR3 protein. The sample records fewer than 1,000,000 distinct CDR3 sequences, less than 35% being singletons. The sample here was cultured CD8+ T cells from PBMCs, taken from culture after CMV antigen stimulation. All receptors derive from a human donor in good health (CMV status not recorded). Some clones in this sample may be carry-over from other donors' samples.

This clonotype has a handful of counts. The chain links TRBV4-1 to TRBJ1-5; TRBD1 aligns across 8 bases. This CDR3 has 16 residues. Per the germline V gene, CDR1 is MGHRA and CDR2 is YSYEKL. After removal of 3 bases from V and 5 bases from J, the junction contained 9 bases not matched to a gene. As DNA, the CDR3 is TGCGCCAGCAGCCAGGGGACAGGTGGGCTCTATCAGCCCCAGCATTTT. It codes for CASSQGTGGLYQPQHF.

V usage is TRBV2 and J usage is TRBJ2-5; 10 nucleotides match TRBD2. This CDR3 is built from 14 residues. Unmatched junction bases numbered 7, after V lost 7 bases and J lost 5 bases. CDR1 SNHLY and CDR2 FYNNEI come from the germline V gene. CDR3 loop: CASMASGGSETQYF. The CDR3, as DNA: TGTGCCAGCATGGCTAGCGGGGGATCCGAGACCCAGTACTTC.

The V call is TRBV27, the J call TRBJ2-1, with TRBD2 matching 11 bases. There are 15 residues in the CDR3. J was trimmed by 7 bases and V by 3 bases; bases with no gene match: 5. Germline V CDR1 and CDR2: MNHEY, SMNVEV (reference sequence). The CDR3 sequence: CASSFSGGAFNEQFF. The CDR3 bases are TGTGCCAGCAGTTTTAGCGGGGGGGCTTTTAATGAGCAGTTCTTC.

This clonotype was recorded a few times. The J gene is TRBJ2-7, the V gene TRBV7-6, with 8 positions matching TRBD1. The CDR3 loop spans 16 amino acids. V gave up 6 bases and J gave up 3 bases; unmatched junction bases: 13. CDR1 and CDR2 from the germline V gene are SGHVS and FNYEAQ. The DNA of the CDR3 is TGTGCCAGCAGTTGGCACCCGGAAACAGGGGGCTACGAGCAGTACTTC. Translating gives CASSWHPETGGYEQYF.

V is TRBV27 and J is TRBJ1-2, with D unresolved. CDR1 and CDR2 (germline): MNHEY, SMNVEV (reference sequence). V shed 3 bases and J shed 2 bases, with 7 bases lying between them. This CDR3 has 13 residues. The CDR3 spells CASSFSINYGYTF. The CDR3 coding sequence is TGTGCCAGCAGTTTTTCCATCAACTATGGCTACACCTTC.

This clonotype showed up just once. A much larger clone is a single base away; this may be a read error. This chain links TRBV12-3 or TRBV12-4 with TRBJ2-1; TRBD1 aligns across 8 bases. This CDR3 has 17 residues. The CDR3 DNA follows: TGTGCCAGCGGTTTTTCCCCTGAGGCCAGGGGGCGTCATGAGCAGTTCTTC. This sequence encodes CASGFSPEARGRHEQFF.

In its sample, this clonotype was seen many times. The V and J genes are TRBV5-6 and TRBJ2-5; no clear D. The length of the CDR3 is 11 residues. Trimming stripped 2 bases from V and 5 bases from J, with 4 bases between. Germline V gene lookup returns CDR1 SGHDT and CDR2 YYEEEE. Here the CDR3 reads CASSLAETQYF. The CDR3 region has the DNA TGTGCCAGCAGCTTAGCGGAGACCCAGTACTTC.

V gene TRBV19 combines with J gene TRBJ2-3; possibly TRBD1 for D (5 bases). The V end was cut by 6 bases, the J end by 0 bases, with 13 bases between. This CDR3 region has 15 residues. Germline V gene data show CDR1 as LNHDA and CDR2 as SQIVND (reference sequence). DNA for the CDR3: TGTGCCAGTAGCAAAGACAGTTCTAGCACAGATACGCAGTATTTT. Translated, it gives CASSKDSSSTDTQYF.

In this sample, this clonotype turned up a few times. The V call is TRBV12-3 or TRBV12-4, the J call TRBJ2-2; the D is unclear. The CDR3 spans 13 residues. Trimming pared 3 bases from V and 8 bases from J, leaving 10 bases between. The CDR3 sequence is CASSFGFPGELFF. CDR3 sequence (DNA): TGTGCCAGCAGTTTCGGTTTCCCTGGGGAGCTGTTTTTT.

The chain uses TRBV20-1 and TRBJ1-4; the D is unclear. V was clipped by 1 base and J by 7 bases, with 7 bases between them. The CDR3 has 12 amino acids. Germline CDR1 is DFQATT and CDR2 is SNEGSKA (reference sequence). This CDR3 is CSARGRGEKLFF. In DNA, the CDR3 is TGCAGTGCTAGAGGCAGAGGTGAAAAACTGTTTTTT.

V gene TRBV4-3 combines with J gene TRBJ1-1, with D hard to call. V shed 0 bases and J shed 5 bases, with 16 bases lying between them. Germline V gives CDR1 LGHNA, CDR2 YSLEER. The length of the CDR3 is 16 residues. This CDR3 is CASSQDHRGGRTEAFF. The DNA for the CDR3 is TGCGCCAGCAGCCAAGATCATCGGGGAGGGAGGACTGAAGCTTTCTTT.

The rearrangement joins TRBV4-1 to TRBJ2-3; D remains ambiguous. Per the germline V gene, CDR1 is MGHRA and CDR2 is YSYEKL. Trimming stripped 3 bases from V and 4 bases from J, with 5 bases between. CDR3 length: 12 amino acids. The CDR3 DNA sequence: TGCGCCAGCAGCCATCACGCAGATACGCAGTATTTT. Its protein is CASSHHADTQYF.

The rearrangement uses TRBV4-1 and TRBJ1-2; D is uncertain. This CDR3 contains 15 residues. V lost 0 bases and J lost 5, with 13 bases in between. Germline assignment: CDR1 MGHRA and CDR2 YSYEKL. CDR3 sequence: CASSQDDKAFYGYTF. CDR3 DNA: TGCGCCAGCAGCCAAGATGATAAAGCCTTTTATGGCTACACCTTC.

The V gene is TRBV27, the J gene TRBJ1-5; 8 bases align to TRBD1. J lost 2 bases, V lost 0 bases, and 9 bases had no gene match. The CDR3 loop spans 18 amino acids. Germline V CDR1 and CDR2: MNHEY, SMNVEV (reference sequence). This chain's CDR3 is CASSLSQTGGIGNQPQHF. CDR3 coding DNA: TGTGCCAGCAGTTTATCACAAACAGGGGGGATCGGCAATCAGCCCCAGCATTTT.

V is TRBV7-9 and J is TRBJ2-3; 8 bases are a match to TRBD1. The junction had 2 bases not matched to a gene; V was cut back by 1 base and J by 8 bases. The germline V gene encodes CDR1 SEHNR and CDR2 FQNEAQ (reference sequence). This CDR3 has 13 amino acids. CDR3 amino acids: CASSLGTGITQYF. The CDR3 bases are TGTGCCAGCAGCTTAGGGACAGGGATTACGCAGTATTTT.

This chain connects TRBV7-9 to TRBJ2-2; perhaps D is TRBD1 or TRBD2 (5 bases each). CDR1 SEHNR and CDR2 FQNEAQ come from the germline V gene (reference sequence). This CDR3 spans 14 amino acids. V was trimmed by 7 bases and J by 9 bases, leaving 18 bases between them. The CDR3 region is CASTSGDLGRELFF. In DNA, the CDR3 is TGTGCCAGCACCTCCGGGGACCTCGGGAGGGAGCTGTTTTTT.

This clonotype has a handful of counts. V and J are TRBV5-8 and TRBJ1-5; D remains unclear. Trimming removed 0 bases from V and 1 base from J, with 8 bases in between. The germline gives CDR1 SGHTS, CDR2 YDEGEE. This CDR3 region has 15 residues. CDR3 region: CASSLAILSNQPQHF. Written as DNA, the CDR3 is TGTGCCAGCAGCTTGGCCATACTCAGCAATCAGCCCCAGCATTTT.

This clonotype has only a few counts. V gene TRBV20-1 combines with J gene TRBJ1-6; 9 nucleotides agree with TRBD1. Germline CDR1 DFQATT, CDR2 SNEGSKA (reference sequence). The CDR3 length is 16 residues. After removal of 6 bases from V and 0 bases from J, the junction contained 6 bases not matched to a gene. The CDR3 region is CSAPRDRVSYNSPLHF. CDR3 bases: TGCAGTGCCCCCCGGGACAGGGTCTCCTATAATTCACCCCTCCACTTT.